Each of the 19 T cell receptor beta chains below was sequenced from the same sample in a study of Ad26.COV2.S vaccination and SARS-CoV-2 variants. The treatment: some 20 received Ad26.COV2.S at low or high dose, single or two shots; roughly five received placebo; per-sample allocation not given. Sampling was performed 63 days after the first vaccine or placebo injection. The table came from immunoSEQ multiplex PCR; TCRdb's copy has only in-frame clones and leaves some out. The data hold about 420,000 clones, with over 75% observed a single time. The specimen comprised peripheral blood, sampled in a trial of Ad26.COV2.S vaccine versus placebo. Receptor source: a person between 18 and 60 years old who received the Ad26.COV2.S COVID-19 vaccine or a placebo.

The chain joins TRBV13 to TRBJ1-2; maybe TRBD1 (5 bases). CDR3 length: 16 residues. The V gene lost 4 bases and the J gene lost 2 bases, with 17 bases spanning the gap. CDR1 is PRHDT, CDR2 FYEKMQ, per germline (reference sequence). The CDR3: CASSSPGTDLNYGYTF. The CDR3 nucleotides read TGTGCCAGCAGCTCTCCCGGGACGGACTTAAACTATGGCTACACCTTC.

This clone occurred once. The genes are TRBV29-1 and TRBJ2-1; 10 nucleotides match TRBD1. This CDR3 is 13 amino acids long. J lost 4 bases, V lost 4 bases, and 1 base had no gene match. The germline V gene has CDR1 SQVTM and CDR2 ANQGSEA. The CDR3 loop is CSVGQGAYNEQFF. The CDR3 DNA is TGCAGCGTTGGACAGGGGGCGTACAATGAGCAGTTCTTC.

The chain has TRBV9 and TRBJ2-2, with D possibly being TRBD1 (5 bases). V dropped 6 bases and J dropped 0 bases, with 18 bases sitting between them. The length of the CDR3 is 17 residues. Germline V lookup: CDR1 SGDLS, CDR2 YYNGEE. The CDR3 region is CASTRRRGGSNTGELFF. The CDR3 coding sequence is TGTGCCAGCACCCGTCGAAGGGGCGGTTCGAACACCGGGGAGCTGTTTTTT.

A word on this clone: At one end, the junction sequence differs from germline, possibly due to a read error. The CDR3 sequence is CASRPLDRAYEQYF. In DNA, the CDR3 is TGTGCTAGCAGACCTCTAGACAGAGCCTACGAGCAGTACTTC. The V gene is TRBV7-7, the J gene TRBJ2-7, with a tentative D call TRBD1 (5 bases). The CDR3 loop spans 14 amino acids. The germline V gene has CDR1 SSHAT and CDR2 FNYEAQ (reference sequence).

The rearrangement uses TRBV30 and TRBJ2-5; TRBD2 matches 9 bases. CDR1 and CDR2 (germline): GTSNPN, SVGIG (reference sequence). V trimming: 1 base; J trimming: 5 bases; junction bases outside the gene matches: 8. This CDR3 contains 15 residues. For the CDR3, the DNA is TGTGCCTGGAGTGCCTTAGCGGGGGCGGCGGAGACCCAGTACTTC. Its protein product is CAWSALAGAAETQYF.

This clone was seen more than once but under ten times. The CDR3 DNA reads TGTGCCAGCAGTGAAGGTGGCAGGGCCTACTATGGCTACACCTTC. It translates to CASSEGGRAYYGYTF. The chain employs TRBV6-1 and TRBJ1-2, with a weak D call TRBD1 (5 bases). Germline V gene data show CDR1 as MNHNS and CDR2 as SASEGT. This CDR3 spans 15 amino acids. V dropped 1 base and J dropped 3 bases, with 12 bases sitting between them.

The rearrangement joins TRBV7-9 to TRBJ1-2; D gene uncertain. The germline V gene has CDR1 SEHNR and CDR2 FQNEAQ (reference sequence). Trimming took 5 bases from V and 4 from J, leaving 17 bases between them. CDR3 length: 15 amino acids. The chain's CDR3 is CASSTSPVHSYGYTF. The CDR3 nucleotides are TGTGCCAGCAGCACGAGCCCAGTCCATTCCTATGGCTACACCTTC.

This rearrangement joins TRBV9 to TRBJ2-1; TRBD1 matches at 9 bases. The J segment lost 3 bases and the V segment lost 7 bases, leaving 8 bases of the junction unmatched. The CDR3 runs 15 residues. From germline, CDR1 is SGDLS and CDR2 YYNGEE. The CDR3 coding sequence is TGTGCCAGCCGCTCCGGGACAGGGAACTACAATGAGCAGTTCTTC. This sequence encodes CASRSGTGNYNEQFF.

The genes are TRBV6-5 and TRBJ1-3, with D maybe TRBD1 (6 bases). The V end lost 5 bases, the J end lost 0 bases, and 11 bases lay between the germline ends. The CDR3 totals 15 residues. Germline V gene sequence: CDR1 MNHEY, CDR2 SVGAGI. The DNA of the CDR3 is TGTGCCAGCAGTCTAGACAGGCGCTCTGGAAACACCATATATTTT. It is translated as CASSLDRRSGNTIYF.

J is TRBJ1-1 and V is TRBV7-9; D remains ambiguous. The CDR3 loop spans 17 amino acids. Germline assignment: CDR1 SEHNR and CDR2 FQNEAQ (reference sequence). V was cut by 6 bases and J by 4 bases, with 24 bases left in between. The CDR3 protein is CASSVLTGPTSGTEAFF. CDR3 sequence (DNA): TGTGCCAGCAGTGTACTAACCGGGCCGACTTCTGGCACTGAAGCTTTCTTT. Drawing the rest from reference TRBV7-9 and TRBJ1-1, the complete variable domain is DTGVSQNPRHKITKRGQNVTFRCDPISEHNRLYWYRQTLGQGPEFLTYFQNEAQLEKSRLLSDRFSAERPKGSFSTLEIQRTEQGDSAMYLCASSVLTGPTSGTEAFFGQGTRLTVV.

The chain is built from TRBV10-3 and TRBJ2-7, with D possibly being TRBD1 or TRBD2 (6 bases each). CDR3 length equals 14 residues. Germline values: CDR1 ENHRY, CDR2 SYGVKD. V was shortened by 3 bases and J by 6 bases, with 15 bases between the two germline ends. The DNA for the CDR3 is TGTGCCATCAGTGAAAGGGCACAGGGAGGCGAGCAGTACTTC. Residues: CAISERAQGGEQYF.

The count of this clone is one. The chain links TRBV7-2 to TRBJ2-6, with D possibly matching TRBD1 (6 bases). CDR1 and CDR2 (germline): SGHTA, FQGNSA. There are 18 residues in the CDR3. Trimming took 6 bases from V and 1 from J, leaving 19 bases between them. The CDR3 protein is CASSLKGDKSSGANVLTF. The CDR3 bases are TGTGCCAGCAGTTTAAAGGGGGACAAGTCTTCTGGGGCCAACGTCCTGACTTTC.

This chain uses TRBV7-9 with TRBJ2-1, with TRBD2 matching 12 bases. Germline CDR1 and CDR2: SEHNR and FQNEAQ (reference sequence). The CDR3 spans 16 residues. With V trimmed by 5 bases and J by 4 bases, 6 bases remained unmatched. Here the CDR3 reads CASSPLAGGEYNEQFF. The CDR3, as DNA: TGTGCCAGCAGCCCCCTAGCGGGGGGGGAATACAATGAGCAGTTCTTC.

The chain recombines TRBV19 with TRBJ2-2; D is undetermined. The ends were cut back, 7 bases at V and 5 bases at J, with 17 bases in the middle. The CDR3 is 15 amino acids. CDR1 LNHDA and CDR2 SQIVND come from the germline V gene (reference sequence). The CDR3 loop reads CASNVLYVRTGELFF. DNA of the CDR3: TGTGCCAGTAACGTTCTTTATGTAAGGACCGGGGAGCTGTTTTTT.

The rearrangement uses TRBV19 and TRBJ2-3; weak D call: TRBD1 (6 bases). Germline V CDR1 and CDR2: LNHDA, SQIVND (reference sequence). This CDR3 has 17 amino acids. Trimming cost V 5 bases and J 0 bases, with 18 bases left between them. In nucleotides, the CDR3 is TGTGCCAGTAGTCCCAGGGGCCCCCTGGCTAGCACAGATACGCAGTATTTT. Encoded protein: CASSPRGPLASTDTQYF.

This clone has only a few counts. The rearrangement links TRBV12-3 or TRBV12-4 to TRBJ1-3, with no clear D. The CDR3 covers 12 residues. V lost 6 bases, J lost 4 bases, and 7 bases lay in between. The CDR3 sequence is CASSREGNTIYF. The CDR3 DNA reads as TGTGCCAGCAGCCGGGAGGGAAACACCATATATTTT.

This clone has a single count. V is TRBV7-9 and J is TRBJ1-1; D uncertain. Trimming took off 5 bases at V and 0 bases at J, with 7 bases between the two ends. Germline V gene data show CDR1 as SEHNR and CDR2 as FQNEAQ (reference sequence). This CDR3 region has 13 residues. CDR3 residues: CASSLTLNTEAFF. CDR3 in DNA: TGTGCCAGCAGCCTGACATTGAACACTGAAGCTTTCTTT.

As DNA, the CDR3 is TGCGCCAGCAGTGAGTCGGTGAGCTATGGCTACACCTTC. Translating it yields CASSESVSYGYTF. The rearrangement links TRBV10-2 to TRBJ1-2; D gene uncertain. V was trimmed by 0 bases and J by 4 bases, leaving 6 bases between them. The CDR3 has 13 residues. CDR1 WSHSY and CDR2 SAAADI come from the germline V gene.

V is TRBV6-5 and J is TRBJ1-2, with D possibly matching TRBD1 (5 bases). This CDR3 is built from 14 residues. The germline V gene encodes CDR1 MNHEY and CDR2 SVGAGI. V was pared by 5 bases and J by 7 bases, with 17 bases between. The CDR3 region has the DNA TGTGCCAGCAGTCAACCCGGGGGAGCGTTTGGCTACACCTTC. It translates to CASSQPGGAFGYTF.